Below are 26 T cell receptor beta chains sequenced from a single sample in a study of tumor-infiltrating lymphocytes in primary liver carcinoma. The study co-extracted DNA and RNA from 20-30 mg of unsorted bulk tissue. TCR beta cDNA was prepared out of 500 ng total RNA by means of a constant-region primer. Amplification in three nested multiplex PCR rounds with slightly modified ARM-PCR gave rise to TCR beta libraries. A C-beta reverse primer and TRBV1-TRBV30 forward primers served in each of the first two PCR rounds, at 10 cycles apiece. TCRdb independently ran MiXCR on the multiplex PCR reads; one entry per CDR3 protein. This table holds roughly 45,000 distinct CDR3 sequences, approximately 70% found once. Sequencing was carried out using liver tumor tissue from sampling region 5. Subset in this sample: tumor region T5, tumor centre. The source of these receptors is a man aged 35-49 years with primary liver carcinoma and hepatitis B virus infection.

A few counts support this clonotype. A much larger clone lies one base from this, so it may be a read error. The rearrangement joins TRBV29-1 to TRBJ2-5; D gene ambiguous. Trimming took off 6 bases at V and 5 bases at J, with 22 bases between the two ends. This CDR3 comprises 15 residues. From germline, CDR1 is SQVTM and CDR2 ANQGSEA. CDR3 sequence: CSVASWHKTGETQYF. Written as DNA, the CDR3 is TGCAGCGTGGCCTCTTGGCACAAAACCGGGGAGACCCAGTACTTC.

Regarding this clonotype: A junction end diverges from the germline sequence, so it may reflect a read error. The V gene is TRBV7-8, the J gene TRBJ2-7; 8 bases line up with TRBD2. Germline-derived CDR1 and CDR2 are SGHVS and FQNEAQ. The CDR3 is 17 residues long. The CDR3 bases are TGCGCCAGCAGCTTATTACGCGGGGGGACTAGGGGAAGCGAGCAGTACTTC. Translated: CASSLLRGGTRGSEQYF.

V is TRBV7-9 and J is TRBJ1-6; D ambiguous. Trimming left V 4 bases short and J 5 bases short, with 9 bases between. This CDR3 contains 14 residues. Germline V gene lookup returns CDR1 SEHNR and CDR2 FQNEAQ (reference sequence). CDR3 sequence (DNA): TGTGCCAGCAGCTCAGGAGGCCATAATTCACCCCTCCACTTT. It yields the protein CASSSGGHNSPLHF.

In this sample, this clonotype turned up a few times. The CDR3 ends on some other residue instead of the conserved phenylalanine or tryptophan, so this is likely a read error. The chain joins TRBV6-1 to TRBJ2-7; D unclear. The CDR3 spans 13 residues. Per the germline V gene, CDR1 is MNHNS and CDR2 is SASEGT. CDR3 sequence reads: CASCEWGFYEQYL. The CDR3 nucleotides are TGTGCCAGCTGTGAATGGGGTTTCTACGAGCAGTACTTG.

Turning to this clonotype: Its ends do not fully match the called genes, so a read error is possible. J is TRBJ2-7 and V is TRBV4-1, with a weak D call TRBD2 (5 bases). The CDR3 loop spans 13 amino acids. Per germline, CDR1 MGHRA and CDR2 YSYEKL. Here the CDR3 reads CANSQEASGEQYF. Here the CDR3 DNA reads TGTGCCAACAGCCAGGAGGCCAGCGGCGAGCAGTACTTC.

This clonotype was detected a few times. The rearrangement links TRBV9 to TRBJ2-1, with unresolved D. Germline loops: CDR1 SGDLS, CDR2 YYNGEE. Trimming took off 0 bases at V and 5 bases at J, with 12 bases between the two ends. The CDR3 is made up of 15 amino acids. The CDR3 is CASSVVGSIDNEQFF. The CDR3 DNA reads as TGTGCCAGCAGCGTAGTGGGCTCCATCGACAATGAGCAGTTCTTC.

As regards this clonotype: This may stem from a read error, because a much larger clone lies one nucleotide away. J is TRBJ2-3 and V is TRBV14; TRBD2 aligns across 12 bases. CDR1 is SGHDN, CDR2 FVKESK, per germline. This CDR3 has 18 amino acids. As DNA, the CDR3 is TGTGTCAGCAGCCGACCAACGCTAGCGGGAGGGCCGCGAGATACGCAGTATTTT. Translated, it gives CVSSRPTLAGGPRDTQYF.

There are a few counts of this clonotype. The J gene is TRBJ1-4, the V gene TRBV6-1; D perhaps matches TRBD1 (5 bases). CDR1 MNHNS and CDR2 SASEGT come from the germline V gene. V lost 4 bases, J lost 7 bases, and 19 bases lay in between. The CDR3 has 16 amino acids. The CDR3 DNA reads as TGTGCCAGCAGTGTGTGGACGGGTTTCGGGGGTGAAAAACTGTTTTTT. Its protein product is CASSVWTGFGGEKLFF.

CDR3 sequence (DNA): TGTGCCAACACCCCCTGGTCTCTTCTTAGGGACGGCTACACCTTC. Translation: CANTPWSLLRDGYTF. The chain couples TRBV5-5 to TRBJ1-2; D may be TRBD1 (5 bases). CDR1 is SGHKS and CDR2 is YYEKEE in the germline V gene (reference sequence). Trimming took off 9 bases at V and 8 bases at J, with 26 bases between the two ends. CDR3 size: 15 residues.

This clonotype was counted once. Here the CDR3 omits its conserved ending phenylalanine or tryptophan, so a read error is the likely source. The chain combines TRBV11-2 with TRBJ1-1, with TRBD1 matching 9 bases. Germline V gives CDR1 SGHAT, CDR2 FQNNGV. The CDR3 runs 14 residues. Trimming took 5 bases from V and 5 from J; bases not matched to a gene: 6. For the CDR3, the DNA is TGTGCCAGCAGCCTACAGACAGGGGGTACTGAAGCTTTCTAT. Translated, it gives CASSLQTGGTEAFY.

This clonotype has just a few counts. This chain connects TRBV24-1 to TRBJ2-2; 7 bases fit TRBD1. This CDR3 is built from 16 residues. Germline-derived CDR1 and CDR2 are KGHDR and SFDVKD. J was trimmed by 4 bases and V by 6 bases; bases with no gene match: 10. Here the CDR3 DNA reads TGTGCCACCAGTCCACAGGGGCCCACCTTCACCGGGGAGCTGTTTTTT. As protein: CATSPQGPTFTGELFF.

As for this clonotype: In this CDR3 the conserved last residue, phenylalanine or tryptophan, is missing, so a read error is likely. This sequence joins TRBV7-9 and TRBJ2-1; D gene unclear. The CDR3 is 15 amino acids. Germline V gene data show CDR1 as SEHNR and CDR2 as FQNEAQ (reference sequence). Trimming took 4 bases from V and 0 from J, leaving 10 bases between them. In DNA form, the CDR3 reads TGTGCCAGCAGCTCTACTTTTAGCTCCTACAATGAGCAGTTCTTA. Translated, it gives CASSSTFSSYNEQFL.

The CDR3 nucleotides read TGTGCCGCAAGGGGGATGCAGAACCATGAAGCTTTCTTT. Protein product: CAARGMQNHEAFF. The chain combines TRBV10-3 with TRBJ1-1, with D perhaps TRBD1 (6 bases). Germline V gene lookup returns CDR1 ENHRY and CDR2 SYGVKD. This CDR3 region has 13 residues. Trimming stripped 11 bases from V and 7 bases from J, with 20 bases between.

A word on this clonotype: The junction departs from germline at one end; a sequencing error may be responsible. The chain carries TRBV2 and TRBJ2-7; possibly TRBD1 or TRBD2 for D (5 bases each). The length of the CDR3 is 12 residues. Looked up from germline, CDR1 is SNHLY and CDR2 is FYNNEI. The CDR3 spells CARGEFFAEQHF. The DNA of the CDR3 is TGTGCCCGAGGGGAATTCTTCGCCGAGCAGCACTTC. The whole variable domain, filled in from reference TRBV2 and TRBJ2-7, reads EPEVTQTPSHQVTQMGQEVILRCVPISNHLYFYWYRQILGQKVEFLVSFYNNEISEKSEIFDDQFSVERPDGSNFTLKIRSTKLEDSAMYFCARGEFFAEQHFGPGTRLTVT.

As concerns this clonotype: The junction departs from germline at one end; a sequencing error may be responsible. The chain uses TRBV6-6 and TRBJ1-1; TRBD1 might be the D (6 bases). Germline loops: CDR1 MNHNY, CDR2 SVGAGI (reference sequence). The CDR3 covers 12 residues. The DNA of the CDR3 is TGTGTCAGCAGTTACGGGGACACTGAAGCCTTCTTT. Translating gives CVSSYGDTEAFF.

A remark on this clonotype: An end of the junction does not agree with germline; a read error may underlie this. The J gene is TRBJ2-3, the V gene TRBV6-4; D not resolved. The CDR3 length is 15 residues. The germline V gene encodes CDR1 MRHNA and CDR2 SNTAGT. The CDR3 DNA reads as TGTGCCTGCAGCCTACGAGAAACTAGCACAGATACGCAGTATTTT. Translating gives CACSLRETSTDTQYF.

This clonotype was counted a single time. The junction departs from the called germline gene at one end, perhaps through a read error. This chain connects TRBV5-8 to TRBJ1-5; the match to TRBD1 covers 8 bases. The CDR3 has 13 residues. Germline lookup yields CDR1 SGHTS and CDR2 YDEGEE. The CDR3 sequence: CASGFDRGQPQHF. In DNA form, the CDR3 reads TGTGCCAGCGGCTTTGACAGGGGTCAGCCCCAGCATTTT.

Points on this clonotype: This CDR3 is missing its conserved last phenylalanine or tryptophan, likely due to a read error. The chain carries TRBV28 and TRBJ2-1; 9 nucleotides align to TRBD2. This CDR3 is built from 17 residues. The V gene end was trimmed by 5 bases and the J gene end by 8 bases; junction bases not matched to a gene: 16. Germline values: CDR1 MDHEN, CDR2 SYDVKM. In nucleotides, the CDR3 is TGTGCCAGCAGTCTACAATATGGACTAGCGAGGGTAGATGAGCAGTTCTCC. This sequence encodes CASSLQYGLARVDEQFS.

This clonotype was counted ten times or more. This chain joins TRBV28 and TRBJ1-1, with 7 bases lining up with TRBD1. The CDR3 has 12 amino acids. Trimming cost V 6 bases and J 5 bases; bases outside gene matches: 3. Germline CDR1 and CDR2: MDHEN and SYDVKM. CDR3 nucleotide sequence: TGTGCCAGCAGAGGGGGCTTGACTGAAGCTTTCTTT. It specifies CASRGGLTEAFF.

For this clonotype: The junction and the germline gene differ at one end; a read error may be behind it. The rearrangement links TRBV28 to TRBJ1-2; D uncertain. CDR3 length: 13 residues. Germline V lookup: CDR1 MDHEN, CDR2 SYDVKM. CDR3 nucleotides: TGTGCCTGCAGTTTATCGGTGAACTATGGCCACACCTTC. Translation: CACSLSVNYGHTF.

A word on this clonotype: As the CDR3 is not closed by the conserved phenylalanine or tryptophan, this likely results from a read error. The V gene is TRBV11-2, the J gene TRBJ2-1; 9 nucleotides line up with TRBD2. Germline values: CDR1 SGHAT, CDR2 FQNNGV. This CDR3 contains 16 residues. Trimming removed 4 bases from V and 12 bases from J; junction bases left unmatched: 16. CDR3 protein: CASSSRPSGRIHGQFS. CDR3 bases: TGTGCCAGCAGCTCGCGCCCCAGCGGGAGGATCCATGGGCAGTTCTCC.

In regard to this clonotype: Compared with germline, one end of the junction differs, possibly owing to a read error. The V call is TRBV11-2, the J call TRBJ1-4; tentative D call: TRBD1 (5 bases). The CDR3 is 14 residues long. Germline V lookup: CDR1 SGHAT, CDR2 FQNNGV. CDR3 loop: CASSLEVGDEKPFF. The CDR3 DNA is TGTGCCAGCAGCCTAGAGGTTGGGGACGAAAAGCCGTTTTTT.

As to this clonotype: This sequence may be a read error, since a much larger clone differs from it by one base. CDR3 loop: CASSQGLAGGGPYNDQFF. CDR3 coding DNA: TGTGCCAGCAGCCAAGGACTAGCGGGAGGTGGGCCCTACAATGACCAGTTCTTC. This sequence joins TRBV5-4 and TRBJ2-1, with 14 positions matching TRBD2. The V gene's germline CDR1 is SGHNT and CDR2 YYREEE (reference sequence). This CDR3 is 18 amino acids long.

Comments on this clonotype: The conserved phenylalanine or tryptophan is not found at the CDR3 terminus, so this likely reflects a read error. CDR3 DNA sequence: TGTGCCAGCAGCCCCCCGACTAGCAGCAGCACAGGTACGCAGTATTTG. Translated: CASSPPTSSSTGTQYL. The chain joins TRBV11-2 to TRBJ2-3; 7 positions match TRBD2. CDR3 length: 16 residues. CDR1 and CDR2 from the germline V gene are SGHAT and FQNNGV.

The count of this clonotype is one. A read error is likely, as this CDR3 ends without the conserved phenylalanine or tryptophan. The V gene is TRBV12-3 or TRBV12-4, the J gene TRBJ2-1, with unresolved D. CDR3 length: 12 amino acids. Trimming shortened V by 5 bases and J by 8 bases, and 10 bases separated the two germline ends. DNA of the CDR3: TGTGCCAGCAGTCCACTTTCCGATGAGCAGTTCTCC. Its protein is CASSPLSDEQFS.

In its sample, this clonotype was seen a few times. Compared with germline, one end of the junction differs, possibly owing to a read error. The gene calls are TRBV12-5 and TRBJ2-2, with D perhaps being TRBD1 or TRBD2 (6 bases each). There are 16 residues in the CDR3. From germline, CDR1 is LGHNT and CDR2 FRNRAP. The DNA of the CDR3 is TGTGCTAGTGGTCCTCCGGGGGCCACGAGCACCGGGGAGCTGATTTTT. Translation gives CASGPPGATSTGELIF. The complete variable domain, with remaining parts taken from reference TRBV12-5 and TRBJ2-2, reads DARVTQTPRHKVTEMGQEVTMRCQPILGHNTVFWYRQTMMQGLELLAYFRNRAPLDDSGMPKDRFSAEMPDATLATLKIQPSEPRDSAVYFCASGPPGATSTGELIFGEGSRLTVL.